This TCR beta chain came from a study of T cells in Graves' hyperthyroidism and ophthalmopathy. Notes on this clonotype: What it recognizes is unknown. A read error is likely, as this CDR3 ends without the conserved phenylalanine or tryptophan.

The source material, RNA transcripts, was used to amplify TCR beta CDR3 regions. A set of HTBI primers served as the primers for a first-round RT-PCR of the TCR CDR3. TCRdb reprocessed the multiplex PCR reads with MiXCR, giving one entry per CDR3 protein. The table lists about 160,000 distinct CDR3 sequences, over 7.5% of them singletons, with approximately 24% in the top ten. Overall study findings and caveats: The model anticipated ophthalmopathy a median around 6 months pre-onset. In blood, most of the thyroid clonotypes expanded above 0.001 were also present.

Pregnant or lactating patients were excluded, as were those with uncontrolled infection or other autoimmune disease. Each 10 ml fresh peripheral blood draw supplied the PBMCs. The germline CDR1 and CDR2 sequences are PRHDT and FYEKMQ (reference sequence). The trim removed 5 bases at V and 2 bases at J, leaving 3 bases unmatched. This CDR3 comprises 14 residues. The clonotype comes from a woman aged 18-29 years with Graves' hyperthyroidism that later progressed to Graves' ophthalmopathy. The chain carries TRBV13 and TRBJ1-3; TRBD1 matches 7 bases. The sequenced sample consisted of blood. The CDR3 region is CASSLDRAGNTIYS. The CDR3 DNA follows: TGTGCCAGCAGCCTTGACAGGGCTGGAAACACCATATATTCT.